This T cell receptor (beta chain) was obtained from a study of T-cell memory formation after mild COVID-19. Looking at the study overall: TCR clusters showed largely donor specificity.

Trimming took off 5 bases at V and 0 bases at J, with 20 bases between the two ends. The CDR3 has 17 amino acids. CDR1 is DFQATT and CDR2 is SNEGSKA in the germline V gene (reference sequence). Findings of the study overall: SARS-CoV-2 specificity of second-wave clones peaking day 37 was unconfirmed.

Comment on this clonotype: The target antigen is unknown.

Employing constant-segment primers, 5'RACE generated TCR alpha and TCR beta cDNA libraries bearing sample barcodes and UMIs. TCRdb used MiXCR to reprocess the 5' RACE reads, holding one entry per CDR3 protein. The sample shows approximately 480,000 distinct CDR3 sequences, 15% to 20% of them seen only once. Material: PBMCs or a T cell subset sorted from them (not recorded which). This receptor was obtained from an adult woman who had mild COVID-19 (a few samples of this study predate the infection). Cell type and time point are not known. This chain connects TRBV20-1 to TRBJ2-1; D ambiguous. The CDR3 DNA reads as TGCAGTGCTCCTGATTATTCGAGCGACCGCTCCTACAATGAGCAGTTCTTC. Protein sequence: CSAPDYSSDRSYNEQFF.